The T cell receptor (beta chain) described here comes from a study of T cell responses to AZD1222 COVID-19 vaccine. Study summary: Pooling covered second doses at about 4 or about 12 weeks.

A word on this clone: The antigen is not known.

Data came from immunoSEQ multiplex PCR; TCRdb stores just in-frame clones and leaves some out. The table lists some 120,000 clones, 75% to 95% of them singletons. The CDR3 covers 15 residues. Germline V lookup: CDR1 SGHTA, CDR2 FQGTGA. Between the trimmed V and J ends, which lost 5 bases and 3 bases, there was a span of 15 bases. Notes on the study in general: Across spike, vaccine-associated CD4 TCRs were found, dominant at 160-218 and 743-854.

Sequencing used peripheral blood, obtained on day 0 of AZD1222 vaccination. The gene calls are TRBV7-3 and TRBJ2-3, with D maybe TRBD2 (5 bases). The receptor comes from an adult in good health. CDR3 DNA: TGTGCCAGCAGCCCAACTAGTGGTATGACAGATACGCAGTATTTT. As protein: CASSPTSGMTDTQYF.